What follows are 9 T cell receptor beta chains derived from one specimen sequenced in a study of early stage breast cancer tumors. Libraries were prepared by immunoSEQ multiplex PCR; TCRdb keeps only in-frame clonotypes and omits some of them. The sample carries under 13,000 clones, about 80% recorded once. The sequencing sample was made of breast tumor tissue. These receptors were taken from a person between 70 and 80 years old with breast cancer.

The chain recombines TRBV18 with TRBJ1-3, with TRBD1 as a possible D gene (5 bases). The CDR3 is 15 amino acids. Trimming stripped 1 base from V and 4 bases from J, with 11 bases between. CDR1 KGHSH and CDR2 LQKENI come from the germline V gene. CDR3 sequence reads: CASSPQGLEGNTIYF. CDR3 nucleotides: TGTGCCAGCTCACCACAGGGACTGGAAGGAAACACCATATATTTT. Full variable domain (remainder filled in from reference TRBV18 and TRBJ1-3): NAGVMQNPRHLVRRRGQEARLRCSPMKGHSHVYWYRQLPEEGLKFMVYLQKENIIDESGMPKERFSAEFPKEGPSILRIQQVVRGDSAAYFCASSPQGLEGNTIYFGEGSWLTVV.

CDR3 protein: CASSVAAGAITGELFF. Here the CDR3 DNA reads TGTGCCAGCAGCGTAGCAGCGGGGGCTATAACCGGGGAGCTGTTTTTT. The rearrangement joins TRBV9 to TRBJ2-2, with TRBD2 matching 8 bases. V dropped 0 bases and J dropped 5; count of bases not matched to a gene: 6. Per the germline V gene, CDR1 is SGDLS and CDR2 is YYNGEE. The CDR3 totals 16 residues.

The genes are TRBV10-3 and TRBJ1-1, with a weak D call TRBD1 (5 bases). Germline-derived CDR1 and CDR2 are ENHRY and SYGVKD. V lost 7 bases and J 1 base, leaving 10 bases between the germline ends. This CDR3 contains 13 residues. The DNA of the CDR3 is TGTGCCATCACAGATAGGGGGAACACTGAAGCTTTCTTT. It is translated as CAITDRGNTEAFF.

V usage is TRBV9 and J usage is TRBJ1-3; D unresolved. The CDR3 has 15 residues. The ends were cut back, 0 bases at V and 2 bases at J, with 9 bases in the middle. Germline CDR1 SGDLS, CDR2 YYNGEE. CDR3 residues: CASSVGESTGNTIYF. The CDR3 DNA sequence: TGTGCCAGCAGCGTAGGAGAAAGTACTGGAAACACCATATATTTT.

The chain links TRBV28 to TRBJ1-4; the D is unclear. Germline CDR1 is MDHEN and CDR2 is SYDVKM. Trimming took off 6 bases at V and 3 bases at J, with 8 bases between the two ends. The CDR3 is 13 amino acids. Written as DNA, the CDR3 is TGTGCCAGCAGCCCCCGGGCTAATGAAAAACTGTTTTTT. Amino acids: CASSPRANEKLFF.

The CDR3 DNA reads as TGCGCCAGCAGTGAATCAGGGGGCGGCCCCGAGCAGTACTTC. It specifies CASSESGGGPEQYF. The chain couples TRBV10-2 to TRBJ2-7, with TRBD1 matching 8 bases. Germline CDR1 is WSHSY and CDR2 is SAAADI. With 3 bases clipped from V and 6 bases from J, the junction kept 7 bases outside the gene matches. CDR3 length equals 14 residues.

The chain couples TRBV30 to TRBJ2-3, with 9 positions matching TRBD2. V lost 5 bases and J lost 5; bases outside the gene matches: 11. Germline lookup yields CDR1 GTSNPN and CDR2 SVGIG (reference sequence). The CDR3 has 15 residues. The CDR3 DNA sequence: TGTGCCTGGGAAACGGGGCGGGGGGGTGGAGATACGCAGTATTTT. This sequence encodes CAWETGRGGGDTQYF.

The chain has TRBV30 and TRBJ2-7; possibly TRBD2 for D (6 bases). This CDR3 region has 13 residues. With 2 bases removed from V and 6 bases from J, the gap between germline ends came to 14 bases. Germline values: CDR1 GTSNPN, CDR2 SVGIG (reference sequence). The CDR3 loop is CAWSYYGSGEQYF. The DNA for the CDR3 is TGTGCCTGGAGTTACTACGGGAGTGGCGAGCAGTACTTC.

J is TRBJ2-7 and V is TRBV28; TRBD1 might be the D (6 bases). The V end lost 5 bases, the J end lost 3 bases, and 14 bases lay between the germline ends. Germline CDR1 MDHEN, CDR2 SYDVKM. CDR3 length equals 14 residues. The CDR3 DNA reads TGTGCCAGCAGTCTCTCGGACAGATTCTACGAGCAGTACTTC. This translates into CASSLSDRFYEQYF.